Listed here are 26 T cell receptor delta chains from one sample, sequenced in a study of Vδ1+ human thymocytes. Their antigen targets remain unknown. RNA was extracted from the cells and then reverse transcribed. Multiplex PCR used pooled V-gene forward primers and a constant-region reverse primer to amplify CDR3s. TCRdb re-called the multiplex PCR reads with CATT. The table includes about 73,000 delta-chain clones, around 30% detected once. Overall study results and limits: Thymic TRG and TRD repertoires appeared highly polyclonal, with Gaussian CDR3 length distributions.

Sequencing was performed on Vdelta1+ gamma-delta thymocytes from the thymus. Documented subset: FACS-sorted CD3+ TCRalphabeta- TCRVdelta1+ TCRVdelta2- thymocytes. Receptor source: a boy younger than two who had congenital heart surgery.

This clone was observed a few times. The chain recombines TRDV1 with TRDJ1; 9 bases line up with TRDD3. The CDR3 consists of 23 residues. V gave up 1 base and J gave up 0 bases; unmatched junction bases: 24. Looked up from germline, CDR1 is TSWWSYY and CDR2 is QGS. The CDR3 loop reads CALGEPLALRILGDLEYTDKLIF. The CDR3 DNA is TGTGCTCTTGGGGAACCCCTGGCCTTGCGGATACTGGGGGACCTAGAATACACCGATAAACTCATCTTT.

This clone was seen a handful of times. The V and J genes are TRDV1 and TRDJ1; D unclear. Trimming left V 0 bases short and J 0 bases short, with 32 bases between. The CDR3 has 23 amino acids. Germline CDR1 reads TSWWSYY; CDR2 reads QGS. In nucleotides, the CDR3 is TGTGCTCTTGGGGAACTCGGCCTCGCCTCCGGGGTGATAGGACGATGGGACACCGATAAACTCATCTTT. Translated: CALGELGLASGVIGRWDTDKLIF.

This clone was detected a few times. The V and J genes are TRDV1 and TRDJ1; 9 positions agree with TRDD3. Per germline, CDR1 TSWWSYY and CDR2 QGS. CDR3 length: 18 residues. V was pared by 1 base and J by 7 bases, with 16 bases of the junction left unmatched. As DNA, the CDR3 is TGTGCTCTTGGGGAACCGAATCCTGCTGGGGGATTTCGGTGTAAACTCATCTTT. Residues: CALGEPNPAGGFRCKLIF.

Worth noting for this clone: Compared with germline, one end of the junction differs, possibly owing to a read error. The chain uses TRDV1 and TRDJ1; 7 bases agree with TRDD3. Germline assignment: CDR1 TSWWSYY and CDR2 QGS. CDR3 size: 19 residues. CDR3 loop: CALGELRFLGVTYTDKLTF. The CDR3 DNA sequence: TGTGCTCTTGGGGAACTGCGGTTCCTGGGGGTTACGTACACCGATAAACTCACCTTT.

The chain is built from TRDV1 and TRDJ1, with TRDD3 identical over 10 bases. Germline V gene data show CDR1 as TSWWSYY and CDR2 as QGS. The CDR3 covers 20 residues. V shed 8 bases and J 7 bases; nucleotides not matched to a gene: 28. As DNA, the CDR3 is TGTGCTCTTCTATTCCCTAACTACGTCGCGGGGGATACGCGTAGAGGTAAACTCATCTTT. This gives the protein CALLFPNYVAGDTRRGKLIF.

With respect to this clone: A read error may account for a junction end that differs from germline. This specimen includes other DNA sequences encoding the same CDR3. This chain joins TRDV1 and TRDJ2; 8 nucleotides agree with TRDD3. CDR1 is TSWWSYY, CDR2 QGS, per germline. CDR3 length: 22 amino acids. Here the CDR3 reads CALGELSPTVGDEGPLTAQLFF. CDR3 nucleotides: TGTGCTCTCGGGGAACTAAGCCCTACAGTGGGGGATGAGGGGCCTTTGACAGCACAACTCTTCTTT.

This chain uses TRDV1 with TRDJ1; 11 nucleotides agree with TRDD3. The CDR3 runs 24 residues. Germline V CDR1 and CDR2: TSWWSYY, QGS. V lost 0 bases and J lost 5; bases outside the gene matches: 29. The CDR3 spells CALGELGVADTGGYFPTTPDKLIF. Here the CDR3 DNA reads TGTGCTCTTGGGGAACTTGGGGTGGCCGATACTGGGGGATATTTCCCGACTACCCCGGATAAACTCATCTTT.

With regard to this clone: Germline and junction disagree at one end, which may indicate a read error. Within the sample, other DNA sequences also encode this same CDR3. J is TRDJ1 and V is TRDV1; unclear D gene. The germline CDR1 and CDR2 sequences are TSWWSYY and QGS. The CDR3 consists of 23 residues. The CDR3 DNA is TGTGCTCTTGGGGAACTAACCCACGCGGGTCACGCGCGTCCTGCCAGGTACACTGATAAACTCATCTTT. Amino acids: CALGELTHAGHARPARYTDKLIF.

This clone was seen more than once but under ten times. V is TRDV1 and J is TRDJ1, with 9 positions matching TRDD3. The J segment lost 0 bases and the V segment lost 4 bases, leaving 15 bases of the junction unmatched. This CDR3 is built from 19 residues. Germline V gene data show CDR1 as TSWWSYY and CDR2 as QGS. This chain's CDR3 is CALGGAFPHWGTNTDKLIF. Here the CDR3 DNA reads TGTGCTCTTGGGGGGGCCTTCCCCCACTGGGGGACTAACACCGATAAACTCATCTTT.

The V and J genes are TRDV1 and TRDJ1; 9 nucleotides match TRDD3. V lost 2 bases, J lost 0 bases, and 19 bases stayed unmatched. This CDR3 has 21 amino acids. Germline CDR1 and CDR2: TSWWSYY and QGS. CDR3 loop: CALGELGSSPTGGRYTDKLIF. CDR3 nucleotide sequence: TGTGCTCTTGGGGAATTGGGGTCATCCCCCACTGGGGGAAGGTACACCGATAAACTCATCTTT.

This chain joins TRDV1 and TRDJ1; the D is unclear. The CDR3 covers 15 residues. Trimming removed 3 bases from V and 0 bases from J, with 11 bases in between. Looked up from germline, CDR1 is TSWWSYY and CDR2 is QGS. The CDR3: CALGDPLAYTDKLIF. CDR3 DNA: TGTGCTCTTGGGGACCCCTTAGCGTACACCGATAAACTCATCTTT.

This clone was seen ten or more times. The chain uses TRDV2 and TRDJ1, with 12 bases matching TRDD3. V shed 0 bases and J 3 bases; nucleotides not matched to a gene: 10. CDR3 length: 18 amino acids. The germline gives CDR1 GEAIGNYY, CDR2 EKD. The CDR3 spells CACDTLWGIRAGSDKLIF. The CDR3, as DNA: TGTGCCTGTGACACCCTCTGGGGGATACGAGCCGGTTCCGATAAACTCATCTTT.

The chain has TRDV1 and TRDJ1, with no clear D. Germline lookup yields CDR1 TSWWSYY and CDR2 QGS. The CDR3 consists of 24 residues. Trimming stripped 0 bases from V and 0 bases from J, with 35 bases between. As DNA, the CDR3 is TGTGCTCTTGGGGAACTCTCCCATCCCCATTTAGGGTTACTGCGCCGGTTCTACACCGATAAACTCATCTTT. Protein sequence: CALGELSHPHLGLLRRFYTDKLIF.

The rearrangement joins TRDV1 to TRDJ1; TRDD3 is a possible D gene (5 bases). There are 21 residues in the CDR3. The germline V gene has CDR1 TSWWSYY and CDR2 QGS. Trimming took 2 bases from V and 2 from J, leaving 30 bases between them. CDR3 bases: TGTGCTCTTGGGGAAGCCCCTGCTAGGTGCCTCTTTGGGAGGGGAACCGATAAACTCATCTTT. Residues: CALGEAPARCLFGRGTDKLIF.

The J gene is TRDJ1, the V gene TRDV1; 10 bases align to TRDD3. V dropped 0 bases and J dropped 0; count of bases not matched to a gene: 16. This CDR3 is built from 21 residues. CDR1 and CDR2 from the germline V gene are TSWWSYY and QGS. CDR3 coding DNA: TGTGCTCTTGGGGAACTGGGTCCCCTAAGGGGGATACGGTTCTACACCGATAAACTCATCTTT. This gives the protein CALGELGPLRGIRFYTDKLIF.

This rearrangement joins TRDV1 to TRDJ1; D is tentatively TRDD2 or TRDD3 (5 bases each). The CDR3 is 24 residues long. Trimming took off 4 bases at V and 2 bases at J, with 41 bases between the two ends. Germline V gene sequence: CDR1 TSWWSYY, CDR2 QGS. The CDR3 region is CALGVHPPHPSTLTGELATDKLIF. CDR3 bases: TGTGCTCTTGGGGTCCACCCTCCCCATCCTAGCACGCTGACTGGCGAGTTGGCAACCGATAAACTCATCTTT.

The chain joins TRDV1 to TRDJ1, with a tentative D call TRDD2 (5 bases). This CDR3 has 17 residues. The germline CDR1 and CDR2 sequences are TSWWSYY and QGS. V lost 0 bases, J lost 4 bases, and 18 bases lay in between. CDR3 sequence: CALGELLRPSLLDKLIF. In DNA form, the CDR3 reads TGTGCTCTTGGGGAACTATTACGACCTTCGCTCCTCGATAAACTCATCTTT.

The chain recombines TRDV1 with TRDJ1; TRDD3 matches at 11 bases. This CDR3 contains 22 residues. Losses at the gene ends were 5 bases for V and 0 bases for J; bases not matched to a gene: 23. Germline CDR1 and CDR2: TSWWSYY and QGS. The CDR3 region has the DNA TGTGCTCTTGGGCCCCCCGGGCCTTCCTACTGGGGGATAAAACCGTACACCGATAAACTCATCTTT. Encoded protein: CALGPPGPSYWGIKPYTDKLIF.

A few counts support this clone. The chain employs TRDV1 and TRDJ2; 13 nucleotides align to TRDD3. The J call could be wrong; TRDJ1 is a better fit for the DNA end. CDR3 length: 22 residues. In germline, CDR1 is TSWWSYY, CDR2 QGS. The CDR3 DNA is TGTGCTCTTGGACGACGGACCCCTCGACTGAACTGGGGGATACGCGTATCCGATAAACTCATCTTT. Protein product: CALGRRTPRLNWGIRVSDKLIF.

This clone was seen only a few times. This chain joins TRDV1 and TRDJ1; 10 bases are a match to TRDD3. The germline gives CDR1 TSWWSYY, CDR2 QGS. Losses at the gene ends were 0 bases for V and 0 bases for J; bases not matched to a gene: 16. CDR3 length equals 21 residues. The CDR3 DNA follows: TGTGCTCTTGGGGAACTGGATCCGACTGCGTACTGGGGGATTTACACCGATAAACTCATCTTT. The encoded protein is CALGELDPTAYWGIYTDKLIF.

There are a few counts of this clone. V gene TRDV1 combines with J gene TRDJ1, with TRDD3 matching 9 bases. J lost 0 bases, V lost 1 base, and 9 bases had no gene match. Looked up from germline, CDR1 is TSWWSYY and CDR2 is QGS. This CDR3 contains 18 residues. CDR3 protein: CALGEPLGDPMYTDKLIF. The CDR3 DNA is TGTGCTCTTGGGGAACCTCTGGGGGATCCGATGTACACCGATAAACTCATCTTT.

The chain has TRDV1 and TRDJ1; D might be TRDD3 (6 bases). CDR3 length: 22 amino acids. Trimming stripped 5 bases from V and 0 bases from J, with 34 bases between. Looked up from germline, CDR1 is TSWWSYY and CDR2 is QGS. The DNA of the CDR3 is TGTGCTCTTGGGAGGGGGAGGATACCCGCCGTAACCCCTCCCGAGTACACCGATAAACTCATCTTT. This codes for CALGRGRIPAVTPPEYTDKLIF.

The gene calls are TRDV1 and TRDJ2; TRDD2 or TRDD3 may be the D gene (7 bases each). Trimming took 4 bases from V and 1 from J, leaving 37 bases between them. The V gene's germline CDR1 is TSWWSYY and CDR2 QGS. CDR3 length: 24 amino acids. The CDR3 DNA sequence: TGTGCTCTTGGGGGGGCGACTTTTCCTACGATCCTGGGGGCCCTCTTTTTTTTGACAGCACAACTCTTCTTT. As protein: CALGGATFPTILGALFFLTAQLFF.

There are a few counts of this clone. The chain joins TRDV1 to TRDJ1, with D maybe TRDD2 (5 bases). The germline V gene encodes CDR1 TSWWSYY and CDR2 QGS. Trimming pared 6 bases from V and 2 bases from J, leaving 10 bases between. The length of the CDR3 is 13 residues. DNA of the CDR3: TGTGCTCTTGGTCCCTACAGAACCGATAAACTCATCTTT. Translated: CALGPYRTDKLIF.

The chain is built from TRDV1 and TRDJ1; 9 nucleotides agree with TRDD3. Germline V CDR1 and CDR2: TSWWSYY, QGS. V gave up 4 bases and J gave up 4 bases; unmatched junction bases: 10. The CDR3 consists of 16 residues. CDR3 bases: TGTGCTCTTGGGGGGAACTACTGGGGGACCCGCGATAAACTCATCTTT. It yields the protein CALGGNYWGTRDKLIF.

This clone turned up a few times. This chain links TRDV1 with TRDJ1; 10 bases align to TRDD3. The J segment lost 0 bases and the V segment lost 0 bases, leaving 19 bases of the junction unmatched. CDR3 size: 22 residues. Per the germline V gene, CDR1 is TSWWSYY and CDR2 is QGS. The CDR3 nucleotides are TGTGCTCTTGGGGAACTAGTTTTGGCGCGGGACTGGGGGATCCCCCACACCGATAAACTCATCTTT. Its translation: CALGELVLARDWGIPHTDKLIF.